The following is a T cell receptor (beta chain) sequence with its context. Its antigen remains unknown. This CDR3 is 15 amino acids long. V lost 6 bases and J lost 14; bases outside the gene matches: 16. Looked up from germline, CDR1 is MNHEY and CDR2 is SVGEGT. Built from TCR beta cDNA, the libraries had unique molecular identifiers in them. One entry per CDR3 protein, called by TCRdb with MiXCR from the PCR reads. The data show some 890,000 distinct CDR3 sequences, roughly 50% seen once. This record comes from a study of post-analysis software for immune sequencing data. General study findings and limits: Roughly five TRBV segments were more frequent in patients than controls; TRBV5-6, TRBV5-1 and TRBV20-1 belonged to this group.

This receptor was obtained from a girl aged 10 to 17 with multiple sclerosis. The chain couples TRBV6-2 or TRBV6-3 to TRBJ2-3; 11 bases align to TRBD2. What was sequenced was blood. The CDR3 nucleotides are TGTGCCAGCAGAACCCGGACAGGGCTCACTAGCGGGAGGTATTTT. Translating it yields CASRTRTGLTSGRYF.